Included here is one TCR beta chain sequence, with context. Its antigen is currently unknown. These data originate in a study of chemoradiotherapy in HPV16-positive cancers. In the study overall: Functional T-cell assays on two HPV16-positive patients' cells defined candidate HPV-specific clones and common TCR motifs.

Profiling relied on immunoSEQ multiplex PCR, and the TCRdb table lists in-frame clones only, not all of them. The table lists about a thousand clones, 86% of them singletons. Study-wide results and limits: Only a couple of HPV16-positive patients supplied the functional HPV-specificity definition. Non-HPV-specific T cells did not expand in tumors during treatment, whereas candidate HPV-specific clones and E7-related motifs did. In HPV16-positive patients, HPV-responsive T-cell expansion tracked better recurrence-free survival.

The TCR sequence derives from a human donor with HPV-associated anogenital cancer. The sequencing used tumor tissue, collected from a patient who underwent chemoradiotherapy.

This CDR3 is CATFLLAGALTDTQYF. The CDR3 region has the DNA TGTGCCACGTTCCTACTAGCGGGGGCGCTCACAGATACGCAGTATTTT. The V gene is TRBV28, the J gene TRBJ2-3; 11 positions agree with TRBD2. J gave up 2 bases and V 10 bases, and 11 bases lay outside the gene matches. CDR3 length: 16 residues. Germline values: CDR1 MDHEN, CDR2 SYDVKM.